This T cell receptor (beta chain) derives from a study of kidney transplant recipient with SARS-CoV-2 infection. This clonotype showed up many times. Germline CDR1 SGHTA, CDR2 FQGTGA. The CDR3 runs to 16 residues. The trim removed 3 bases at V and 7 bases at J, leaving 13 bases unmatched. TCRdb used MiXCR to reprocess the reads, holding one entry per CDR3 protein. Of approximately 250,000 distinct CDR3 sequences in the sample, roughly 26% are singletons; the top ten hold almost 7.5%. The rearrangement uses TRBV7-3 and TRBJ2-7, with 9 bases lining up with TRBD1. The sample in question was a blood sample, obtained at baseline and around day 120 from a kidney transplant recipient. This TCR was sampled from a male patient in his thirties who had COVID-19 and was a kidney transplant recipient. Some T cells may trace back to the graft donor. The CDR3 sequence is CASSLGPGTGSLEQYF. CDR3 nucleotide sequence: TGTGCCAGCAGCTTGGGGCCCGGGACAGGGTCCTTGGAGCAGTACTTC.